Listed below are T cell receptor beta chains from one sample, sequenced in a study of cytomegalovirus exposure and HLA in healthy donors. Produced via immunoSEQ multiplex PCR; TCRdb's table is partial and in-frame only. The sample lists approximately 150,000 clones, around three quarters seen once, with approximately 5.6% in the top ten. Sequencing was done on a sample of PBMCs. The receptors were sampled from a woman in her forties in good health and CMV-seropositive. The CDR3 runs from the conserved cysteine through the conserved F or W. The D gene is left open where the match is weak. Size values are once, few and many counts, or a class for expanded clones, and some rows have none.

cdr3_aa: CSVRTSGRGDTQYF
cdr3_nt: TGCAGCGTACGGACTAGCGGGAGGGGTGATACGCAGTATTTT
v_call: TRBV29-1
clone_size: NA
j_call: TRBJ2-3
d_call: TRBD2

cdr3_aa: CASSGGQGRQETQYF
cdr3_nt: TGTGCCAGCAGTGGAGGACAGGGTCGGCAAGAGACCCAGTACTTC
v_call: TRBV6-5
clone_size: NA
j_call: TRBJ2-5
d_call: TRBD1

cdr3_aa: CASSLRTGRSDEKLFF
cdr3_nt: TGTGCCAGCAGCCTTCGGACGGGAAGGTCGGATGAAAAACTGTTTTTT
v_call: TRBV5-6
clone_size: few
j_call: TRBJ1-4
d_call: NA

cdr3_aa: CASSIQTGNYGYTF
cdr3_nt: TGTGCCAGTAGTATACAGACAGGAAACTATGGCTACACCTTC
v_call: TRBV19
clone_size: NA
j_call: TRBJ1-2
d_call: NA

cdr3_aa: CATRGEGSPLHF
cdr3_nt: TGTGCCACCCGAGGAGAGGGTTCACCCCTCCACTTT
v_call: TRBV2
clone_size: NA
j_call: TRBJ1-6
d_call: NA

cdr3_aa: CASSVIAGGPTYEQYF
cdr3_nt: TGTGCCAGCAGCGTTATAGCGGGAGGGCCGACCTACGAGCAGTACTTC
v_call: TRBV5-4
clone_size: few
j_call: TRBJ2-7
d_call: TRBD2

cdr3_aa: CASSYGPGGTQYF
cdr3_nt: TGTGCCAGCAGTTACGGTCCGGGAGGGACCCAGTACTTC
v_call: TRBV6-5
clone_size: NA
j_call: TRBJ2-5
d_call: TRBD2

cdr3_aa: CASSLASGLQETQYF
cdr3_nt: TGTGCCAGCAGCTTGGCTAGCGGCTTACAAGAGACCCAGTACTTC
v_call: TRBV5-4
clone_size: NA
j_call: TRBJ2-5
d_call: TRBD2

cdr3_aa: CASSSPASGIHEQFF
cdr3_nt: TGTGCCAGCAGTTCCCCGGCTAGCGGGATTCATGAGCAGTTCTTC
v_call: TRBV27
clone_size: few
j_call: TRBJ2-1
d_call: TRBD2

cdr3_aa: CASSEGGGSTGELFF
cdr3_nt: TGTGCCAGCAGTGAAGGGGGGGGGAGCACCGGGGAGCTGTTTTTT
v_call: TRBV6-1
clone_size: once
j_call: TRBJ2-2
d_call: TRBD2

cdr3_aa: CASSPTSGSATGNTIYF
cdr3_nt: TGTGCCAGCAGCCCCACCTCCGGATCAGCGACCGGAAACACCATATATTTT
v_call: TRBV9
clone_size: NA
j_call: TRBJ1-3
d_call: NA

cdr3_aa: CASRPGQTYEQYF
cdr3_nt: TGTGCCAGCAGGCCGGGACAGACGTACGAGCAGTACTTC
v_call: TRBV28
clone_size: NA
j_call: TRBJ2-7
d_call: TRBD1

cdr3_aa: CASSVRGRQETQYF
cdr3_nt: TGTGCCAGTAGTGTAAGGGGGCGCCAAGAGACCCAGTACTTC
v_call: TRBV19
clone_size: NA
j_call: TRBJ2-5
d_call: TRBD1

cdr3_aa: CASSSYYRDTGELFF
cdr3_nt: TGTGCCAGCAGCTCCTACTACAGGGACACCGGGGAGCTGTTTTTT
v_call: TRBV7-8
clone_size: few
j_call: TRBJ2-2
d_call: NA

cdr3_aa: CASSLTLAGAGAQYF
cdr3_nt: TGTGCCAGCAGTTTAACCCTAGCGGGGGCCGGGGCCCAGTACTTC
v_call: TRBV27
clone_size: NA
j_call: TRBJ2-5
d_call: TRBD2

cdr3_aa: CASSQEGGDNEQFF
cdr3_nt: TGCGCCAGCAGCCAAGAAGGGGGGGACAATGAGCAGTTCTTC
v_call: TRBV4-1
clone_size: once
j_call: TRBJ2-1
d_call: NA

cdr3_aa: CASSPGGVSYNEQFF
cdr3_nt: TGTGCCAGCTCACCTGGCGGGGTCTCCTACAATGAGCAGTTCTTC
v_call: TRBV18
clone_size: NA
j_call: TRBJ2-1
d_call: NA

cdr3_aa: CASSMWGTGAEKLFF
cdr3_nt: TGTGCCAGTAGTATGTGGGGGACAGGGGCGGAAAAACTGTTTTTT
v_call: TRBV19
clone_size: NA
j_call: TRBJ1-4
d_call: TRBD1

cdr3_aa: CASSPDRDGSPLHF
cdr3_nt: TGTGCCAGCAGTCCCGACAGGGACGGATCACCCCTCCACTTT
v_call: TRBV2
clone_size: NA
j_call: TRBJ1-6
d_call: TRBD1

cdr3_aa: CASSERGGNTEAFF
cdr3_nt: TGTGCCAGCAGTGAAAGGGGCGGGAACACTGAAGCTTTCTTT
v_call: TRBV6-1
clone_size: NA
j_call: TRBJ1-1
d_call: NA

cdr3_aa: CARPPEDRGNYEQYF
cdr3_nt: TGTGCCAGGCCTCCGGAGGACAGGGGGAATTACGAGCAGTACTTC
v_call: TRBV6-1
clone_size: NA
j_call: TRBJ2-7
d_call: TRBD1

cdr3_aa: CSVGSRQGFRGYTF
cdr3_nt: TGCAGCGTTGGGTCCCGACAGGGATTCCGAGGCTACACCTTC
v_call: TRBV29-1
clone_size: NA
j_call: TRBJ1-2
d_call: TRBD1

cdr3_aa: CASSSRETGGGNEKLFF
cdr3_nt: TGCGCCAGCAGCTCACGAGAAACAGGGGGAGGTAATGAAAAACTGTTTTTT
v_call: TRBV4-1
clone_size: few
j_call: TRBJ1-4
d_call: TRBD1

cdr3_aa: CASSHRGGNEQFF
cdr3_nt: TGTGCCAGTTCCCACAGGGGGGGGAATGAGCAGTTCTTC
v_call: TRBV19
clone_size: NA
j_call: TRBJ2-1
d_call: NA

cdr3_aa: CASWGLAGGYNEQFF
cdr3_nt: TGTGCCAGCTGGGGACTAGCGGGAGGCTACAATGAGCAGTTCTTC
v_call: TRBV6-5
clone_size: NA
j_call: TRBJ2-1
d_call: TRBD2

cdr3_aa: CASSLPGRVYNEQFF
cdr3_nt: TGTGCCAGCAGCTTACCAGGGAGGGTATACAATGAGCAGTTCTTC
v_call: TRBV7-9
clone_size: NA
j_call: TRBJ2-1
d_call: TRBD2

cdr3_aa: CASSVGQGGNSPLHF
cdr3_nt: TGTGCCAGCAGTGTCGGACAGGGCGGGAATTCACCCCTCCACTTT
v_call: TRBV6-1
clone_size: NA
j_call: TRBJ1-6
d_call: TRBD1

cdr3_aa: CASSYSKARGYEQYF
cdr3_nt: TGTGCCAGCAGTTACTCGAAGGCAAGAGGCTACGAGCAGTACTTC
v_call: TRBV6-5
clone_size: NA
j_call: TRBJ2-7
d_call: NA

cdr3_aa: CASSSGLSPREQYF
cdr3_nt: TGTGCCAGCAGTTCGGGACTCTCCCCTCGGGAGCAGTACTTC
v_call: TRBV6-1
clone_size: once
j_call: TRBJ2-7
d_call: NA

cdr3_aa: CASSSYIAGAPGELFF
cdr3_nt: TGTGCCAGCAGCTCATATATAGCGGGAGCCCCCGGGGAGCTGTTTTTT
v_call: TRBV7-9
clone_size: NA
j_call: TRBJ2-2
d_call: TRBD2

cdr3_aa: CASSVAGSSTTDTQYF
cdr3_nt: TGTGCCAGCAGCGTAGCTGGGTCTAGCACCACAGATACGCAGTATTTT
v_call: TRBV9
clone_size: NA
j_call: TRBJ2-3
d_call: NA

cdr3_aa: CASSDLHLGLAGVDTQYF
cdr3_nt: TGTGCCAGCAGTGATCTCCACCTCGGACTAGCGGGAGTAGATACGCAGTATTTT
v_call: TRBV2
clone_size: NA
j_call: TRBJ2-3
d_call: TRBD2

cdr3_aa: CAWSQNSDQPQHF
cdr3_nt: TGTGCCTGGAGTCAAAACTCTGATCAGCCCCAGCATTTT
v_call: TRBV30
clone_size: NA
j_call: TRBJ1-5
d_call: NA

cdr3_aa: CASSSRTGGSDTQYF
cdr3_nt: TGTGCCAGCAGTTCGAGGACAGGGGGCTCAGATACGCAGTATTTT
v_call: TRBV27
clone_size: few
j_call: TRBJ2-3
d_call: TRBD1

cdr3_aa: CASSLTGTAYEQYF
cdr3_nt: TGCGCCAGCAGCTTAACCGGGACAGCGTACGAGCAGTACTTC
v_call: TRBV5-1
clone_size: NA
j_call: TRBJ2-7
d_call: TRBD1